This T cell receptor beta chain was found in a study of regulatory T cells in long-lasting Graves disease. The study's findings and limits: Segments TRBV28, TRBJ1-2 and TRBJ2-5 showed preferential usage in persistent disease. More public clonotypes were shared by persistent patients (around 2,800) than by new patients (fewer than 1,000).

The CDR3 has 16 amino acids. Germline V lookup: CDR1 SGHDT, CDR2 YYEEEE. V gave up 4 bases and J gave up 0 bases, with 14 bases separating them. The time point is: persistent/refractory GD, antithyroid drugs over 5 years with positive TRAb. TCR sequences were obtained from RNA taken from PBMCs. Researchers made TCR beta libraries by using iRepertoire HTBI primers and running Arm-PCR on CDR3 regions. From the multiplex PCR reads, TCRdb called clonotypes with MiXCR, one entry per CDR3 protein. Of 650,000 to 850,000 distinct CDR3 sequences listed, about 32% are singletons. Turning to this clonotype: Antigen unknown.

This sequence joins TRBV5-6 and TRBJ1-5; possible D gene TRBD1, 6 bases. The receptor comes from a female donor with Graves disease. Here the sequenced sample was peripheral blood mononuclear cells (PBMCs), taken when the disease was refractory, from a patient treated with antithyroid drugs. CDR3: CASSTGTSYSNQPQHF. Here the CDR3 DNA reads TGTGCCAGCAGCACCGGGACATCCTATAGCAATCAGCCCCAGCATTTT. Based on the CDR3 plus reference TRBV5-6 and TRBJ1-5, the full variable domain is DAGVTQSPTHLIKTRGQQVTLRCSPKSGHDTVSWYQQALGQGPQFIFQYYEEEERQRGNFPDRFSGHQFPNYSSELNVNALLLGDSALYLCASSTGTSYSNQPQHFGDGTRLSIL.